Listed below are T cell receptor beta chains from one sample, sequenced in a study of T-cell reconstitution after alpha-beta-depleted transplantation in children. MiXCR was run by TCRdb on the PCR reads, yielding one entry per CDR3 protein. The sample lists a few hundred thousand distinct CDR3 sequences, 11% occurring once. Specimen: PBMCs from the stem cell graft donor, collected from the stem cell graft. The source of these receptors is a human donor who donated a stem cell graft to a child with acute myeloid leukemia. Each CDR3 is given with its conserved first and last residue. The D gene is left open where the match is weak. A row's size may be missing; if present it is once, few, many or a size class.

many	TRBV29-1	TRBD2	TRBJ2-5	CSAASGHQETQYF	TGCAGCGCTGCTAGCGGACACCAAGAGACCCAGTACTTC
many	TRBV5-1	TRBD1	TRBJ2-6	CASSPTGDSGANVLTF	TGCGCCAGCAGCCCCACAGGGGACAGTGGGGCCAACGTCCTGACTTTC
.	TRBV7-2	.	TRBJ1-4	CASSLNNRRNEKLFF	TGTGCCAGCAGCTTAAATAACAGGAGAAATGAAAAACTGTTTTTT
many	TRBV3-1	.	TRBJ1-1	CASSQRGAISGKTEAFF	TGTGCCAGCAGCCAAAGAGGGGCCATCAGCGGGAAGACTGAAGCTTTCTTT
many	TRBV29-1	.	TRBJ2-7	CSVLRGDYEQYF	TGCAGCGTCCTACGGGGAGACTACGAGCAGTACTTC
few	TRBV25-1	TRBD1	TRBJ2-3	CASSGADRGVFTDTQYF	TGTGCCAGCAGTGGAGCGGACAGGGGCGTCTTCACAGATACGCAGTATTTT
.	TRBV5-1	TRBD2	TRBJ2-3	CASSSGLAGGSTDTQYF	TGCGCCAGCAGCTCCGGACTAGCGGGGGGTAGCACAGATACGCAGTATTTT
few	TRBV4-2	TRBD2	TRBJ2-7	CASSQDPPSGNYEQYF	TGTGCCAGCAGCCAAGATCCGCCTAGCGGGAACTACGAGCAGTACTTC
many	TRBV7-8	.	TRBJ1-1	CASSGGGNTEAFF	TGTGCCAGCAGTGGAGGGGGGAACACTGAAGCTTTCTTT
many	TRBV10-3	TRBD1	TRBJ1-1	CATGGRNTEAFF	TGTGCCACAGGGGGACGGAACACTGAAGCTTTCTTT
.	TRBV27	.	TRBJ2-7	CASSLRGSNEQYF	TGTGCCAGCAGTTTACGAGGATCAAACGAGCAGTACTTC
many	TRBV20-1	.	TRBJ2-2	CSARGLGGGELFF	TGCAGTGCTAGAGGACTAGGTGGTGGGGAGCTGTTTTTT
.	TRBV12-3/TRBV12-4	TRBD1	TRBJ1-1	CASGGGESTEAFF	TGTGCCAGCGGAGGGGGCGAAAGCACTGAAGCTTTCTTT
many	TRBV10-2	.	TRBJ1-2	CASRPGNAGYTF	TGCGCCAGCAGGCCAGGGAATGCGGGCTACACCTTC
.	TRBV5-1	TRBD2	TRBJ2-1	CASSVSGSYIEQFF	TGCGCCAGCAGTGTTAGCGGGAGTTATATTGAGCAGTTCTTC
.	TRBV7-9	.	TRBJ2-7	CASSPGSPYEQYF	TGTGCCAGCAGCCCGGGATCGCCATACGAGCAGTACTTC
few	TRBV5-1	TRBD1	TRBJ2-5	CASSAGTGETQYF	TGCGCCAGCAGCGCCGGGACAGGAGAGACCCAGTACTTC
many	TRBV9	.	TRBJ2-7	CASSASGGGGYEQYF	TGTGCCAGCAGCGCCTCCGGTGGGGGCGGCTACGAGCAGTACTTC
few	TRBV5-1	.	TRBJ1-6	CASSLQGSSYNSPLHF	TGCGCCAGCAGCTTGCAGGGGAGCTCCTATAATTCACCCCTCCACTTT
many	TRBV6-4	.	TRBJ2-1	CASSDQRSNEQFF	TGTGCCAGCAGTGACCAGCGGAGCAATGAGCAGTTCTTC
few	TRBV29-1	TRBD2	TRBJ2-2	CSAFSGRSTGELFF	TGCAGCGCCTTTAGCGGGAGGTCCACCGGGGAGCTGTTTTTT
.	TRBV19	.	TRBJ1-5	CASMGEISNQPQHF	TGTGCCAGTATGGGAGAGATTAGCAATCAGCCCCAGCATTTT
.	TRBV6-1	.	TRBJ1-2	CAINADGNYGYTF	TGTGCCATTAACGCCGACGGGAACTATGGCTACACCTTC
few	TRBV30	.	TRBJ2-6	CAWTKNSGANVLTF	TGTGCCTGGACGAAGAACTCTGGGGCCAACGTCCTGACTTTC
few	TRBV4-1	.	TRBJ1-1	CASSHTLNTEAFF	TGCGCCAGCAGCCACACCCTGAACACTGAAGCTTTCTTT
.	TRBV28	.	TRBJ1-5	CASSQGLRGLPQHF	TGTGCCAGCAGTCAGGGCCTCCGCGGACTGCCCCAGCATTTT
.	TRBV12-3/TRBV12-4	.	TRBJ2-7	CASSLKAGTYEQYF	TGTGCCAGCAGTTTGAAAGCAGGGACCTACGAGCAGTACTTC
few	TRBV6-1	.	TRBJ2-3	CASRHGHASTDTQYF	TGTGCCAGCAGACACGGCCACGCTAGCACAGATACGCAGTATTTT
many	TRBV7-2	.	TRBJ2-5	CASSLRAGEETQYF	TGTGCCAGCAGCTTACGGGCCGGGGAAGAGACCCAGTACTTC
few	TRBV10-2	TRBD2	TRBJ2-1	CASSEGLAGGSYNEQFF	TGCGCCAGCAGTGAAGGACTAGCGGGAGGCTCCTACAATGAGCAGTTCTTC
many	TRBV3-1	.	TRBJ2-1	CASSQAVSGDEQFF	TGTGCCAGCAGCCAAGCGGTTTCGGGGGATGAGCAGTTCTTC
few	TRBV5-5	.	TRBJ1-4	CASSLARSSTNEKLFF	TGTGCCAGCAGCTTGGCCCGGAGCTCAACTAATGAAAAACTGTTTTTT
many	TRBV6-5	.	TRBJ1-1	CASSYTGGTEAFF	TGTGCCAGCAGTTATACGGGGGGCACTGAAGCTTTCTTT
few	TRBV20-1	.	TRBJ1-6	CSARLRENSPLHF	TGCAGTGCTAGGCTTAGAGAGAATTCACCCCTCCACTTT
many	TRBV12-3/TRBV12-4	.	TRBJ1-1	CASSPANTEAFF	TGTGCCAGCAGTCCCGCGAACACTGAAGCTTTCTTT
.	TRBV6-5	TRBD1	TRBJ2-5	CASSYSLGQAQETQYF	TGTGCCAGCAGTTACTCGTTGGGACAGGCCCAGGAGACCCAGTACTTC
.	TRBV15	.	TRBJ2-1	CATSRDIGILGEQFF	TGTGCCACCAGCAGGGACATAGGCATATTGGGTGAGCAGTTCTTC
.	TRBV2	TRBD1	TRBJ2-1	CASSQDRAHEQFF	TGTGCCAGCAGCCAGGACAGGGCCCATGAGCAGTTCTTC
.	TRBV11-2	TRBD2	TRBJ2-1	CASSWGGSGGALGEQFF	TGTGCCAGCAGCTGGGGGGGCAGCGGGGGGGCTCTCGGTGAGCAGTTCTTC
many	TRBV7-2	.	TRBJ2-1	CASSFGAANNEQFF	TGTGCCAGCAGCTTCGGGGCCGCCAACAATGAGCAGTTCTTC
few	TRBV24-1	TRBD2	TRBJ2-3	CATSDHSGGALDTQYF	TGTGCCACCAGTGATCATAGCGGGGGGGCCTTAGATACGCAGTATTTT